The text below deals with one T cell receptor (beta chain). The antigen is undetermined. The data derive from a study of radiotherapy plus CTLA-4 blockade in lung cancer. In chemo-refractory metastatic non-small-cell lung cancer, patients got ipilimumab CTLA-4 blockade together with focal radiation. Germline CDR1 reads SNHLY; CDR2 reads FYNNEI. The V end was cut by 11 bases, the J end by 5 bases, with 15 bases between. The length of the CDR3 is 13 residues. Broader study findings: Once radiotherapy plus ipilimumab had been given, TCR clones derived from tumor expanded in blood.

Sequenced by immunoSEQ multiplex PCR; TCRdb stores in-frame clones only, minus some. The sample holds around 90,000 clones, roughly 80% seen once. The TCR sequence derives from a human donor with non-small cell lung cancer who had stable disease on radiotherapy plus ipilimumab. This chain connects TRBV2 to TRBJ1-4; D is uncertain. Sequenced here: peripheral blood, sampled from a patient treated with radiotherapy plus ipilimumab. CDR3: CAGAWGTNEKLFF. Written as DNA, the CDR3 is TGTGCCGGTGCCTGGGGTACAAATGAAAAACTGTTTTTT.